This is a list of T cell receptor beta chains from one sample in a study of cytomegalovirus exposure and HLA in healthy donors. TCRdb keeps only in-frame clones here, not all; method: immunoSEQ multiplex PCR. The data show roughly 180,000 clones, roughly 80% seen once. The sample taken for sequencing was PBMCs. The origin of the receptors is a man aged 30 to 45 in good health and CMV-seronegative. The CDR3 runs from the conserved cysteine through the conserved F or W. A D gene is named only where the DNA matches it firmly. Clone size appears in some rows only: once, few, many, or a class for an expanded clone.

clone_size j_call d_call v_call cdr3_aa cdr3_nt
NA TRBJ1-1 NA TRBV27 CASSTPRGAYTEAFF TGTGCCAGCAGTACCCCTCGGGGGGCTTACACTGAAGCTTTCTTT
NA TRBJ2-3 NA TRBV5-1 CATATGSSTDTQYF TGCGCCACAGCCACAGGGAGTAGCACAGATACGCAGTATTTT
once TRBJ1-3 NA TRBV9 CASSVQSGNTIYF TGTGCCAGCAGCGTACAATCTGGAAACACCATATATTTT
NA TRBJ2-7 NA TRBV5-4 CASSQGGAIYEQYF TGTGCCAGCAGCCAAGGGGGTGCAATCTACGAGCAGTACTTC
NA TRBJ2-7 NA TRBV7-8 CASTPGIRGNEQYF TGTGCCAGCACCCCAGGCATTCGGGGGAACGAGCAGTACTTC
NA TRBJ1-1 NA TRBV21-1 CASSSSPQGQNTEAFF TGTGCCAGCAGCTCCTCCCCCCAGGGGCAAAACACTGAAGCTTTCTTT
NA TRBJ1-1 NA TRBV4-1 CASSHYSEAFF TGCGCCAGCAGCCATTACAGTGAAGCTTTCTTT
NA TRBJ2-5 TRBD2 TRBV27 CASSPGTSGSETQYF TGTGCCAGCAGTCCAGGGACTAGCGGGAGTGAGACCCAGTACTTC
NA TRBJ2-5 TRBD2 TRBV19 CASRGRTSGVQETQYF TGTGCCAGTAGGGGAAGGACTAGCGGGGTCCAAGAGACCCAGTACTTC
NA TRBJ2-5 TRBD2 TRBV7-2 CASSLRTSGRAAETQYF TGTGCCAGCAGCTTAAGAACCAGCGGGAGGGCCGCAGAGACCCAGTACTTC
NA TRBJ2-5 TRBD2 TRBV2 CASSEEDSGSLGETQYF TGTGCCAGCAGTGAAGAAGATAGCGGGAGCTTGGGAGAGACCCAGTACTTC
once TRBJ2-2 TRBD2 TRBV10-3 CAIEASGDHTGELFF TGTGCCATCGAAGCTAGCGGGGATCACACCGGGGAGCTGTTTTTT
NA TRBJ2-1 NA TRBV2 CATAGTLTYNEQFF TGTGCCACCGCCGGGACTCTTACCTACAATGAGCAGTTCTTC
NA TRBJ1-1 TRBD1 TRBV5-1 CASSPTQGATNTEAFF TGCGCCAGCAGCCCTACACAGGGGGCAACGAACACTGAAGCTTTCTTT
NA TRBJ2-3 NA TRBV5-6 CASSLKVRLSTDTQYF TGTGCCAGCAGCTTGAAGGTCAGGCTAAGCACAGATACGCAGTATTTT
NA TRBJ2-3 NA TRBV7-9 CASSLSGRADTQYF TGTGCCAGCAGCCTTAGCGGAAGGGCAGATACGCAGTATTTT
NA TRBJ1-5 NA TRBV2 CASSRGYSNQPQHF TGTGCCAGCAGCAGGGGTTATAGCAATCAGCCCCAGCATTTT
NA TRBJ1-3 TRBD1 TRBV18 CASSPKPGQGFTGNTIYF TGTGCCAGCTCACCTAAACCGGGACAGGGTTTCACTGGAAACACCATATATTTT
NA TRBJ2-1 TRBD2 TRBV7-3 CASSSSRERNNEQFF TGTGCCAGCAGTAGCTCGCGGGAGAGAAACAATGAGCAGTTCTTC
NA TRBJ2-1 NA TRBV11-3 CASSPRGDNEQFF TGTGCCAGCAGCCCCCGCGGTGACAATGAGCAGTTCTTC
once TRBJ1-4 TRBD1 TRBV7-2 CASSHGQDNEKLFF TGTGCCAGCAGCCATGGACAGGATAATGAAAAACTGTTTTTT
NA TRBJ2-5 TRBD1 TRBV30 CAWSSGQRETQYF TGTGCCTGGAGCTCGGGACAGAGGGAGACCCAGTACTTC
NA TRBJ2-4 NA TRBV29-1 CSARETLAKNIQYF TGCAGCGCCAGGGAAACCCTAGCCAAAAACATTCAGTACTTC
NA TRBJ2-7 NA TRBV4-3 CASSHGGAGTYEQYF TGCGCCAGCAGCCATGGCGGGGCAGGGACCTACGAGCAGTACTTC
NA TRBJ2-3 TRBD2 TRBV7-9 CASSLVGGSTDTQYF TGTGCCAGCAGCTTAGTGGGGGGGAGCACAGATACGCAGTATTTT
NA TRBJ1-3 NA TRBV4-1 CASSQDRTGTGNTIYF TGCGCCAGCAGCCAAGATCGTACAGGGACTGGAAACACCATATATTTT
NA TRBJ2-7 NA TRBV7-2 CASSLVSPPASSYEQYF TGTGCCAGCAGCTTAGTAAGCCCTCCTGCTAGCTCCTACGAGCAGTACTTC
NA TRBJ2-1 TRBD2 TRBV9 CASSVGGGGLNEQFF TGTGCCAGCAGCGTAGGGGGGGGTGGACTCAATGAGCAGTTCTTC
NA TRBJ1-1 NA TRBV30 CAWSVRVGDTEAFF TGTGCCTGGAGTGTACGTGTCGGGGACACTGAAGCTTTCTTT
once TRBJ1-2 TRBD1 TRBV5-1 CASSTTGGALDYGYTF TGCGCCAGCAGCACCACAGGGGGCGCGCTGGATTATGGCTACACCTTC
NA TRBJ1-4 NA TRBV2 CASSIRGGEKLFF TGTGCCAGCAGTATAAGGGGGGGTGAAAAACTGTTTTTT
NA TRBJ2-1 NA TRBV9 CASTPLADFYNEQFF TGTGCCAGCACCCCTCTAGCCGACTTCTACAATGAGCAGTTCTTC
NA TRBJ1-4 NA TRBV30 CAWSPQGFREKLFF TGTGCCTGGAGTCCACAGGGTTTCCGGGAAAAACTGTTTTTT
NA TRBJ2-7 TRBD2 TRBV7-2 CASSLLSLAGGYEQYF TGTGCCAGCAGCTTATTATCACTAGCGGGGGGGTACGAGCAGTACTTC
NA TRBJ2-2 TRBD2 TRBV6-6 CASRPGGGNTGELFF TGTGCCAGCAGGCCAGGCGGGGGGAACACCGGGGAGCTGTTTTTT
NA TRBJ2-5 TRBD1 TRBV6-5 CASSSMTGLQETQYF TGTGCCAGCAGTTCGATGACAGGGTTACAAGAGACCCAGTACTTC
NA TRBJ2-3 TRBD2 TRBV9 CASSVAGGGVGTDTQYF TGTGCCAGCAGCGTTGCGGGGGGCGGTGTAGGCACAGATACGCAGTATTTT
NA TRBJ1-1 NA TRBV7-7 CASSPQGLGNTEAFF TGTGCTAGCAGCCCTCAGGGACTGGGGAACACTGAAGCTTTCTTT
NA TRBJ2-5 TRBD2 TRBV11-3 CASSLGREVETQYF TGTGCCAGCAGCCTTGGGAGGGAGGTAGAGACCCAGTACTTC
NA TRBJ2-7 TRBD2 TRBV5-4 CASSPSTSGYEQYF TGTGCCAGCAGCCCGTCAACTAGCGGCTACGAGCAGTACTTC
NA TRBJ1-5 TRBD1 TRBV19 CASSHGTGGYSNQPQHF TGTGCCAGTAGTCATGGGACAGGGGGCTATAGCAATCAGCCCCAGCATTTT
NA TRBJ1-2 TRBD1 TRBV14 CASSPRTGTYGYTF TGTGCCAGCAGCCCTCGGACAGGGACCTATGGCTACACCTTC
NA TRBJ2-7 NA TRBV7-2 CASGEGGHEQYF TGTGCCAGCGGTGAGGGAGGCCACGAGCAGTACTTC
once TRBJ1-2 TRBD1 TRBV5-4 CATQGSHGYTF TGTGCCACACAGGGGTCCCATGGCTACACCTTC
NA TRBJ1-5 TRBD1 TRBV4-2 CASSLSGGRGHQPQHF TGTGCCAGCAGCCTATCTGGGGGCAGGGGGCATCAGCCCCAGCATTTT
NA TRBJ2-7 TRBD2 TRBV4-1 CASSQQAGGDEQYF TGCGCCAGCAGCCAACAAGCGGGGGGCGACGAGCAGTACTTC
NA TRBJ2-2 TRBD2 TRBV5-6 CASNTRPGLAGVAGELFF TGTGCCAGCAACACTAGACCGGGACTAGCGGGAGTAGCCGGGGAGCTGTTTTTT
once TRBJ1-1 NA TRBV5-4 CASSGPQGMNTEAFF TGTGCCAGCAGCGGTCCCCAGGGGATGAACACTGAAGCTTTCTTT
NA TRBJ1-1 NA TRBV7-2 CATASRDTEAFF TGTGCCACCGCCTCTCGGGACACTGAAGCTTTCTTT
NA TRBJ2-7 TRBD1 TRBV10-2 CASRAPGTGASYEQYF TGCGCCAGTAGGGCTCCCGGGACAGGGGCCTCCTACGAGCAGTACTTC
NA TRBJ2-3 TRBD2 TRBV27 CASSFGTSGGGRDTQYF TGTGCCAGCAGTTTTGGGACTAGCGGGGGGGGGAGGGATACGCAGTATTTT
NA TRBJ2-7 TRBD2 TRBV10-3 CAISGAGGIDEQYF TGTGCCATCAGTGGAGCGGGAGGGATTGACGAGCAGTACTTC
NA TRBJ1-5 TRBD1 TRBV23-1 CASSQVRTGKSNQPQHF TGCGCCAGCAGTCAAGTAAGGACAGGGAAGAGCAATCAGCCCCAGCATTTT
NA TRBJ2-7 NA TRBV4-1 CASSQDPGNYEQYF TGCGCCAGCAGCCAAGATCCGGGGAACTACGAGCAGTACTTC
NA TRBJ2-5 NA TRBV29-1 CSVGGGEETQYF TGCAGCGTCGGTGGGGGCGAGGAGACCCAGTACTTC
few TRBJ2-5 NA TRBV7-6 CASSRRAEYQETQYF TGTGCCAGCAGCCGGAGGGCGGAGTACCAAGAGACCCAGTACTTC
NA TRBJ2-3 TRBD1 TRBV5-1 CASSLPGQVLDTQYF TGCGCCAGCAGCTTGCCGGGACAGGTACTAGATACGCAGTATTTT
NA TRBJ1-5 TRBD1 TRBV23-1 CASSPRPPGQVQPQHF TGCGCCAGCAGTCCCCGACCTCCTGGACAGGTCCAGCCCCAGCATTTT
NA TRBJ1-4 TRBD1 TRBV5-1 CASSSGQGAEKLFF TGCGCCAGCAGCTCGGGACAGGGTGCTGAAAAACTGTTTTTT
NA TRBJ1-6 TRBD1 TRBV5-8 CASSLAGGYNSPLHF TGTGCCAGCAGCTTGGCAGGGGGCTATAATTCACCCCTCCACTTT